This is a list of T cell receptor beta chains from one sample in a study of shared clonotypes between healthy human individuals. This table comes from immunoSEQ multiplex PCR, and its TCRdb copy is limited to in-frame clones, with some not included. Of about 490,000 clones in the sample, 76% were seen once. Material: PBMCs. The receptors were sampled from a woman between 35 and 50 years old in good health. Some clones in this sample may be carry-over from other donors' samples. The conserved cysteine and the conserved F or W are not part of the CDR3 here. Part of the rows lack a size; the others show once, few, many or a class for expanded clones.

abundance: once; len: 13; j_gene: TRBJ1-2; v_gene: TRBV5-1; CDR3aa: ASSLWAGGPYGYT
abundance: NA; len: 12; j_gene: TRBJ2-7; v_gene: TRBV29-1; CDR3aa: SVARTGARGEQY
abundance: NA; len: 12; j_gene: TRBJ2-7; v_gene: TRBV5-1; CDR3aa: ASSFREPYDEQY
abundance: few; len: 13; j_gene: TRBJ2-5; v_gene: TRBV5-1; CDR3aa: ASSLGDSAQETQY
abundance: NA; len: 14; j_gene: TRBJ2-7; v_gene: TRBV9; CDR3aa: ASSVAGGSASYEQY
abundance: NA; len: 13; j_gene: TRBJ2-3; v_gene: TRBV27; CDR3aa: ASRDYSTPTDTQY
abundance: NA; len: 11; j_gene: TRBJ1-1; v_gene: TRBV7-9; CDR3aa: ASSPGQGLRAF
abundance: NA; len: 13; j_gene: TRBJ2-1; v_gene: TRBV28; CDR3aa: ASGLAGPVYNEQF
abundance: NA; len: 13; j_gene: TRBJ2-3; v_gene: TRBV6-4; CDR3aa: ASSPRGSATDTQY
abundance: NA; len: 12; j_gene: TRBJ2-1; v_gene: TRBV30; CDR3aa: AGRWGNLRNEQF
abundance: NA; len: 11; j_gene: TRBJ2-5; v_gene: TRBV7-2; CDR3aa: ASSLGAQETQY
abundance: few; len: 13; j_gene: TRBJ1-4; v_gene: TRBV7-9; CDR3aa: ASSWPSGSNEKLF
abundance: medium-sized; len: 13; j_gene: TRBJ1-3; v_gene: TRBV2; CDR3aa: ASSSRPSSGNTIY
abundance: once; len: 12; j_gene: TRBJ2-2; v_gene: TRBV2; CDR3aa: ASSTAYSDGELF
abundance: few; len: 9; j_gene: TRBJ1-1; v_gene: TRBV5-1; CDR3aa: ASRGNTEAF